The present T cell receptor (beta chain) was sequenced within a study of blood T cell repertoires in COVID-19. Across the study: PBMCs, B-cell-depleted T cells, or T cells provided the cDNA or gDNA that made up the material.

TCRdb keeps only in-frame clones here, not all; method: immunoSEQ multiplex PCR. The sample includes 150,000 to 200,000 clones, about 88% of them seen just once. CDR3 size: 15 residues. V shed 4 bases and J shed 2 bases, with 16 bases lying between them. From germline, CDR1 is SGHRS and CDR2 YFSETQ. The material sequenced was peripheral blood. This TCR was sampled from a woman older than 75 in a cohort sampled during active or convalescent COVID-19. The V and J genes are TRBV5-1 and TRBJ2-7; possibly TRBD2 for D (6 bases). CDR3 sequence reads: CASSPSGTAAYEQYF. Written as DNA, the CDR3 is TGCGCCAGCAGCCCCTCCGGGACTGCAGCCTACGAGCAGTACTTC. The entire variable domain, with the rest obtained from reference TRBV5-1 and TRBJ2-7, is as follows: KAGVTQTPRYLIKTRGQQVTLSCSPISGHRSVSWYQQTPGQGLQFLFEYFSETQRNKGNFPGRFSGRQFSNSRSEMNVSTLELGDSALYLCASSPSGTAAYEQYFGPGTRLTVT.